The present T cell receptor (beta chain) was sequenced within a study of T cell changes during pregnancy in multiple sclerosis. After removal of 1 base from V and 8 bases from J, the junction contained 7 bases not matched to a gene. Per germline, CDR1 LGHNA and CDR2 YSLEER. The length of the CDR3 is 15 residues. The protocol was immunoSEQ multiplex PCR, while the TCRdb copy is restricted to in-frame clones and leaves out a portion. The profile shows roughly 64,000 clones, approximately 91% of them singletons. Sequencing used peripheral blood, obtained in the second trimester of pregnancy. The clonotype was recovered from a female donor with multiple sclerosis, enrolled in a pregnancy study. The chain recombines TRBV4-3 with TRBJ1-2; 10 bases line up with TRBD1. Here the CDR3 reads CASSQVDRGMEGYTF. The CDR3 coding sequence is TGCGCCAGCAGCCAAGTGGACAGGGGGATGGAAGGCTACACCTTC.